Listed below are T cell receptor beta chains from one sample, sequenced in a study of OX40 agonist ivuxolimab in advanced cancers. Some clones are missing from TCRdb's copy, which holds only in-frame ones; the method was immunoSEQ multiplex PCR. The table shows more than 75,000 clones, with 89% occurring only once. Here the sequenced sample was CD4+ or CD8+ T cells sorted from blood, taken in a trial of the OX40 agonist ivuxolimab. These receptors were obtained from an adult with an advanced solid tumor such as melanoma, head and neck, liver or kidney cancer. The CDR3 runs from the conserved cysteine through the conserved F or W. The order of the fields is J gene, D gene, clone size, V gene, CDR3 DNA, CDR3 protein. D genes are given only for firm matches. Clone sizes are given selectively: once, few, many, or a class where the clone is expanded.

TRBJ2-1 | TRBD2 | . | TRBV7-2 | TGTGCCAGCAGCCCGGGCCGAGCGGGGAATGAGCAGTTCTTC | CASSPGRAGNEQFF
TRBJ1-1 | . | . | TRBV7-2 | TGTGCCAGCAGCTCTACCCAGACGAACACTGAAGCTTTCTTT | CASSSTQTNTEAFF
TRBJ2-1 | . | . | TRBV7-6 | TGTGCCAGCAGCCTAGGGGGAGGGAGGGACAATGAGCAGTTCTTC | CASSLGGGRDNEQFF
TRBJ2-1 | . | . | TRBV7-2 | TGTGCCAGCAGCTTAAGGCAGGGTGTCGGTGAGCAGTTCTTC | CASSLRQGVGEQFF
TRBJ2-2 | TRBD1 | . | TRBV6-1 | TGTGCCAGCAGTGAAAGGGGACAGGGGAACACCGGGGAGCTGTTTTTT | CASSERGQGNTGELFF
TRBJ1-1 | TRBD1 | once | TRBV6-5 | TGTGCCAGCAGTTACTCGAGGGGGCGTGCTGAAGCTTTCTTT | CASSYSRGRAEAFF
TRBJ1-2 | TRBD1 | . | TRBV9 | TGTGCCAGCAGCGTGGGACAGGGGTCAGGGAACTATGGCTACACCTTC | CASSVGQGSGNYGYTF
TRBJ2-5 | . | . | TRBV10-1 | TGCGCCAGCAGTGACCCCGAGGCGGGGAGAGCAGCCCAGTACTTC | CASSDPEAGRAAQYF
TRBJ2-1 | . | . | TRBV6-5 | TGTGCCAGCAGTTACTCGACTAACCCCGAGAATGAGCAGTTCTTC | CASSYSTNPENEQFF
TRBJ1-2 | . | . | TRBV9 | TGTGCCAGCAGCGTAGTCCCGGGGGCAAGAGTTGGTGGCTACACCTTC | CASSVVPGARVGGYTF
TRBJ2-7 | TRBD1 | . | TRBV11-2 | TGTGCCAGCAGCTTATCTTATAGCGGACAGGGGGCGTACGAGCAGTACTTC | CASSLSYSGQGAYEQYF
TRBJ1-1 | . | . | TRBV5-1 | TGCGCCAGCAGCCTTACGACCGGGGAAGGTGAAGCTTTCTTT | CASSLTTGEGEAFF
TRBJ1-4 | TRBD1 | . | TRBV18 | TGTGCCAGCTCACCTTGGACAGGGGGCGGCGAAAAACTGTTTTTT | CASSPWTGGGEKLFF
TRBJ1-5 | . | . | TRBV6-5 | TGTGCCAGCAGTTATGACAGTAGCAATCAGCCCCAGCATTTT | CASSYDSSNQPQHF
TRBJ1-3 | . | . | TRBV9 | TGTGCCAGCAGCGCCGTGGGGACGCTCTCTGGAAACACCATATATTTT | CASSAVGTLSGNTIYF
TRBJ1-1 | TRBD1 | . | TRBV6-5 | TGTGCCAGCAGTCAACAGGGGGCGCGGGACACTGAAGCTTTCTTT | CASSQQGARDTEAFF
TRBJ2-3 | . | . | TRBV7-2 | TGTGCCAGCAGCTTGGCGGGCGGGGGCGTCGATACGCAGTATTTT | CASSLAGGGVDTQYF
TRBJ2-7 | . | . | TRBV18 | TGTGCCAGCTCACCCAACTACGAGCAGTACTTC | CASSPNYEQYF
TRBJ2-1 | TRBD2 | . | TRBV11-2 | TGTGCCAGCAGCCGGGGAGGGCTTTGGGATGAGCAGTTCTTC | CASSRGGLWDEQFF
TRBJ2-7 | . | . | TRBV10-1 | TGCGCCAGCAGTGAGTCGATTCCCCACGGGAGTAGGTACGAGCAGTACTTC | CASSESIPHGSRYEQYF
TRBJ2-7 | . | . | TRBV27 | TGTGCCAGCAGTTTATCTTCCGCGGGCCCCTCCTACGAGCAGTACTTC | CASSLSSAGPSYEQYF
TRBJ1-2 | TRBD1 | . | TRBV18 | TGTGCCAGCTCACCACAGGGGGCCAATGGCTACACCTTC | CASSPQGANGYTF
TRBJ1-1 | . | . | TRBV30 | TGTGCCTGGAGTGTACGGGGTGAAGCTTTCTTT | CAWSVRGEAFF
TRBJ2-1 | . | . | TRBV7-2 | TGTGCCAGCAGGGAGGGGGGAGGTAGCAATGAGCAGTTCTTC | CASREGGGSNEQFF
TRBJ2-5 | TRBD1 | . | TRBV6-1 | TGTGCCAGCAGTGATGGGACAGGGGGCGGGAAGACCCAGTACTTC | CASSDGTGGGKTQYF
TRBJ2-2 | . | . | TRBV4-3 | TGCGCCAGCAGCCGCTCCGGGACCACGAACACCGGGGAGCTGTTTTTT | CASSRSGTTNTGELFF
TRBJ1-2 | . | . | TRBV19 | TGTGCCAGTAGTATTTCGGCGACCCGGGTAGGCTATGGCTACACCTTC | CASSISATRVGYGYTF
TRBJ2-7 | TRBD2 | . | TRBV5-1 | TGCGCCAGCAGCTTGGATACTAGCGGAATCTACGAGCAGTACTTC | CASSLDTSGIYEQYF
TRBJ2-7 | TRBD1 | . | TRBV5-5 | TGTGCCAGCAGCTTGGTGGGGGCAGGGACAGGGGGCTCCTACGAGCAGTACTTC | CASSLVGAGTGGSYEQYF
TRBJ2-5 | . | . | TRBV7-6 | TGTGCCAGCAGCTTAGGGGTCCAAGAGACCCAGTACTTC | CASSLGVQETQYF
TRBJ1-1 | . | . | TRBV5-5 | TGTGCCAGCAGCTTGGGGTCGAACACTGAAGCTTTCTTT | CASSLGSNTEAFF
TRBJ2-3 | TRBD2 | . | TRBV15 | TGTGCCACCAGCAGGCCCCCGGGACTAGCGGGAGATACGCAGTATTTT | CATSRPPGLAGDTQYF
TRBJ2-1 | . | . | TRBV28 | TGTGCCAGCAGCCCCCCAGGAGGGAGCTCCTACAATGAGCAGTTCTTC | CASSPPGGSSYNEQFF
TRBJ1-5 | . | . | TRBV7-2 | TGTGCCAGCAGCTTAGCTGGAGGGCCCTATAGCAATCAGCCCCAGCATTTT | CASSLAGGPYSNQPQHF
TRBJ1-2 | TRBD1 | . | TRBV9 | TGTGCCAGCAGCGTAGATTACCGGGACAGGGAGGACTATGGCTACACCTTC | CASSVDYRDREDYGYTF
TRBJ1-1 | TRBD1 | . | TRBV2 | TGTGCCAGCACCGAATCACAGGGGGAGGCTTTCTTT | CASTESQGEAFF
TRBJ2-3 | . | . | TRBV28 | TGTGCCAGCAGTCCCATACCGGGACTTGGGATAAGTACAGATACGCAGTATTTT | CASSPIPGLGISTDTQYF
TRBJ1-2 | . | . | TRBV19 | TGTGCCAGTAAGCCCCCGGGGACCTATGGCTACACCTTC | CASKPPGTYGYTF
TRBJ2-7 | . | . | TRBV11-2 | TGTGCCAGCAGCGGGCAGGGGATATCCTACGAGCAGTACTTC | CASSGQGISYEQYF
TRBJ1-1 | . | once | TRBV12-5 | TGTGCTAGTGGTTTCGCCGGTGCTCCCAGGGCTTTCTTT | CASGFAGAPRAFF
TRBJ2-3 | . | . | TRBV18 | TGTGCCAGCTCACCACTCCCCCCCAACACAGATACGCAGTATTTT | CASSPLPPNTDTQYF